This TCR beta chain was recorded in a study of T cells in Graves' hyperthyroidism and ophthalmopathy. It was RNA transcripts that yielded the amplified TCR beta CDR3 regions. Carried out on the TCR CDR3, a first-round RT-PCR used the HTBI primer set. TCRdb reanalysed the multiplex PCR reads using MiXCR and keeps one entry per CDR3 protein. Of some 250,000 distinct CDR3 sequences listed, more than 14% are singletons. The CDR3 consists of 13 residues. In germline, CDR1 is MDHEN, CDR2 SYDVKM. Trimming pared 2 bases from V and 3 bases from J, leaving 7 bases between. Study-wide points: In the analysis, a 13 V-J model separated ophthalmopathy from stable hyperthyroidism.

This clonotype was detected ten times or more. Antigen unknown. Clinical symptoms, serum thyroxine, TRAb, thyroid ultrasound and orbital computed tomography informed diagnoses. Predating any ophthalmopathy symptoms, the blood sample was taken at first hyperthyroidism diagnosis. Isolation of PBMCs was performed on around 10 ml fresh peripheral blood. The sample was blood. The V and J genes are TRBV28 and TRBJ2-5; D unclear. This receptor was taken from a middle-aged woman with Graves' hyperthyroidism that later progressed to Graves' ophthalmopathy. This CDR3 reads CASSLVQKETQYF. CDR3 DNA sequence: TGTGCCAGCAGTTTAGTCCAAAAAGAGACCCAGTACTTC.